These 7 T cell receptor beta chains were sequenced from one sample in a study of T and B cells in COVID-19 patients. TRB was amplified from roughly 250-500 ng of blood genomic DNA. TRB rearrangements were amplified by multiplex PCR with BIOMED2 TRB-A/B primers. TCRdb reprocessed the multiplex PCR reads via MiXCR and lists one record per CDR3 protein. Counted here are some 16,000 distinct CDR3 sequences, under 30% occurring once; the ten biggest clones make up 4% to 5.5%. The sequencing sample was made of blood. The receptors derive from a human donor who had recovered from COVID-19.

A few counts support this clonotype. J is TRBJ2-1 and V is TRBV5-4; 13 bases line up with TRBD2. Germline CDR1 reads SGHNT; CDR2 reads YYREEE (reference sequence). V shed 4 bases, J shed 4 bases, and the junction held 5 bases outside the gene matches. This CDR3 is 16 amino acids long. The DNA of the CDR3 is TGTGCCAGCAGCCCCGGGACTAGCGGGGTTTACAATGAGCAGTTCTTC. This encodes CASSPGTSGVYNEQFF.

This clonotype was recorded a few times. The chain couples TRBV12-3 or TRBV12-4 to TRBJ2-5; possibly TRBD1 for D (7 bases). Trimming removed 4 bases from V and 10 bases from J, with 16 bases in between. This CDR3 has 13 amino acids. The chain's CDR3 is CASSSVAGGGQYF. The CDR3 coding sequence is TGTGCCAGCAGTTCGGTGGCAGGGGGAGGCCAGTACTTC.

As regards this clonotype: A much larger clone differs by one base, so this may be a read error. The chain is built from TRBV19 and TRBJ2-7; TRBD1 might be the D (6 bases). Germline V gene data show CDR1 as LNHDA and CDR2 as SQIVND (reference sequence). This CDR3 is built from 13 residues. The CDR3 DNA is TGTGCCAGTAGTGCTGGGGGCTCCTACGAGCATTACTTC. It translates to CASSAGGSYEHYF.

The chain links TRBV27 to TRBJ2-7; D ambiguous. The CDR3 contains 15 residues. In germline, CDR1 is MNHEY, CDR2 SMNVEV (reference sequence). Trimming took off 1 base at V and 1 base at J, with 11 bases between the two ends. CDR3 in DNA: TGTGCCAGCAGTTTATTATACGGGTTTTCCTACGAGCAGTACTTC. As protein: CASSLLYGFSYEQYF.

This clonotype was picked up many times. The V gene is TRBV19, the J gene TRBJ1-2, with 10 bases lining up with TRBD1. Trimming took 7 bases from V and 5 from J; bases not matched to a gene: 7. CDR3 length equals 14 residues. CDR1 is LNHDA, CDR2 SQIVND, per germline (reference sequence). CDR3 residues: CASTPDRGVYGYTF. As DNA, the CDR3 is TGTGCCAGTACCCCGGACAGGGGGGTTTATGGCTACACCTTC.

This clonotype was seen a few times. This sequence joins TRBV5-6 and TRBJ1-2, with D possibly matching TRBD1 (5 bases). V lost 2 bases and J lost 8, with 16 bases in between. CDR3 length equals 14 residues. Per the germline V gene, CDR1 is SGHDT and CDR2 is YYEEEE. CDR3 sequence reads: CASSLPSGGYGYTF. Written as DNA, the CDR3 is TGTGCCAGCAGCTTACCCAGTGGGGGATACGGCTACACCTTC.

This clonotype ranks as medium-sized (0.01 to 0.1%). V is TRBV19 and J is TRBJ2-5; 11 bases are a match to TRBD2. Germline V gene data show CDR1 as LNHDA and CDR2 as SQIVND (reference sequence). CDR3 length: 15 amino acids. V was pared by 5 bases and J by 5 bases, with 7 bases of the junction left unmatched. CDR3 in amino acids: CASSLAGGPGETQYF. The CDR3 DNA reads TGTGCCAGTAGTTTAGCGGGGGGGCCCGGGGAGACCCAGTACTTC.